The 25 T cell receptor beta chains presented below share a single source sample, sequenced in a study of blood T cell repertoires in COVID-19. Clones were sequenced by immunoSEQ multiplex PCR, and TCRdb holds only the in-frame ones, with some missing. Found here are about 380,000 clones, around 90% of them singletons; the top ten hold about 7%. The specimen sequenced was peripheral blood. These receptors were taken from a man between 18 and 35 years old with active or convalescent COVID-19.

This clone was seen just once. This chain connects TRBV11-1 to TRBJ2-1; 15 bases map to TRBD2. CDR3 length equals 16 residues. Germline V gene lookup returns CDR1 SGHAT and CDR2 FQDESV (reference sequence). The ends lost 5 bases at V and 7 bases at J; junction bases unmatched: 6. The CDR3 protein is CASSAQGTSGRNEQFF. CDR3 bases: TGTGCCAGCAGCGCCCAGGGGACTAGCGGGAGGAATGAGCAGTTCTTC.

Only a few counts were recorded for this clone. V gene TRBV19 combines with J gene TRBJ1-5, with a tentative D call TRBD1 (5 bases). Per the germline V gene, CDR1 is LNHDA and CDR2 is SQIVND (reference sequence). The germline V and J ends were trimmed by 3 bases and 4 bases, with 13 bases remaining between them. CDR3 length: 15 amino acids. The CDR3 DNA follows: TGTGCCAGTAGTATTGGTCCAGGGCTAAATCAGCCCCAGCATTTT. This encodes CASSIGPGLNQPQHF.

The rearrangement joins TRBV24-1 to TRBJ2-2; D may be TRBD1 (6 bases). The ends were cut back, 2 bases at V and 0 bases at J, with 12 bases in the middle. Germline-derived CDR1 and CDR2 are KGHDR and SFDVKD. The length of the CDR3 is 17 residues. The CDR3 sequence: CATSDSYRVANTGELFF. CDR3 DNA sequence: TGTGCCACCAGTGATTCCTACAGGGTAGCGAACACCGGGGAGCTGTTTTTT.

The chain carries TRBV5-5 and TRBJ1-5, with TRBD1 matching 7 bases. The CDR3 covers 15 residues. CDR1 is SGHKS, CDR2 YYEKEE, per germline (reference sequence). The V gene end was trimmed by 2 bases and the J gene end by 5 bases; junction bases not matched to a gene: 7. The CDR3 DNA reads as TGTGCCAGCAGCTTACCGGGACAGATAGATCAGCCCCAGCATTTT. Encoded protein: CASSLPGQIDQPQHF.

On this clone: The sample holds other DNA sequences that translate to the same CDR3. The chain has TRBV19 and TRBJ1-2, with 7 bases lining up with TRBD1. J lost 4 bases, V lost 5 bases, and 1 base had no gene match. Germline CDR1 is LNHDA and CDR2 is SQIVND (reference sequence). CDR3 size: 12 residues. The CDR3 DNA reads as TGTGCCAGTAGTCGACAGGGCTATGGCTACACCTTC. Translated, it gives CASSRQGYGYTF.

J is TRBJ1-1 and V is TRBV5-1; D gene uncertain. Looked up from germline, CDR1 is SGHRS and CDR2 is YFSETQ. V was pared by 0 bases and J by 5 bases, with 17 bases between. The CDR3 contains 16 residues. The CDR3 reads CASSLAVSGVWTEAFF. In DNA form, the CDR3 reads TGCGCCAGCAGCTTGGCGGTTTCCGGGGTTTGGACTGAAGCTTTCTTT.

The J gene is TRBJ1-2, the V gene TRBV28; D perhaps matches TRBD1 (5 bases). This CDR3 comprises 14 residues. Germline assignment: CDR1 MDHEN and CDR2 SYDVKM. V lost 10 bases to trimming and J lost 7 bases, with 22 bases between them. This CDR3 is CATHLGGSGSGYTF. DNA of the CDR3: TGTGCCACACATCTCGGGGGGTCTGGGTCTGGCTACACCTTC.

V gene TRBV3-1 (or the pseudogene TRBV3-2) combines with J gene TRBJ1-5; D gene unclear. From germline, CDR1 is LGHDT and CDR2 YNNKEL (reference sequence). This CDR3 is built from 16 residues. V was cut by 0 bases and J by 0 bases, with 9 bases left in between. DNA of the CDR3: TGTGCCAGCAGCCAAGAGTCCCCGTATAGCAATCAGCCCCAGCATTTT. Translated: CASSQESPYSNQPQHF.

This chain links TRBV13 with TRBJ1-5, with 12 bases that match TRBD1. V trimming: 5 bases; J trimming: 6 bases; junction bases outside the gene matches: 5. This CDR3 comprises 15 residues. Germline CDR1 PRHDT, CDR2 FYEKMQ (reference sequence). In DNA form, the CDR3 reads TGTGCCAGCAGCCAGGGACAGGGGGCGGGTCAGCCCCAGCATTTT. Amino acids: CASSQGQGAGQPQHF. Using reference TRBV13 and TRBJ1-5 for the parts outside the CDR3, the full variable domain is AAGVIQSPRHLIKEKRETATLKCYPIPRHDTVYWYQQGPGQDPQFLISFYEKMQSDKGSIPDRFSAQQFSDYHSELNMSSLELGDSALYFCASSQGQGAGQPQHFGDGTRLSIL.

This clone was observed once. V is TRBV5-1 and J is TRBJ2-7, with 10 nucleotides matching TRBD2. CDR1 is SGHRS, CDR2 YFSETQ, per germline. V was clipped by 4 bases and J by 7 bases; unmatched bases: 11. The CDR3 consists of 15 residues. The CDR3 sequence is CASSAAEREGREQYF. CDR3 DNA sequence: TGCGCCAGCAGCGCCGCGGAGCGGGAGGGCCGTGAGCAGTACTTC.

The gene calls are TRBV4-3 and TRBJ2-7, with TRBD2 identical over 8 bases. The J segment lost 4 bases and the V segment lost 1 base, leaving 6 bases of the junction unmatched. The length of the CDR3 is 15 residues. Germline V gene lookup returns CDR1 LGHNA and CDR2 YSLEER. This chain's CDR3 is CASSQVFGLAYEQYF. In DNA form, the CDR3 reads TGCGCCAGCAGCCAAGTTTTCGGACTAGCATACGAGCAGTACTTC.

The chain carries TRBV4-3 and TRBJ1-2; 7 bases are a match to TRBD1. V gave up 2 bases and J gave up 7 bases; unmatched junction bases: 13. The CDR3 length is 16 residues. Germline assignment: CDR1 LGHNA and CDR2 YSLEER. CDR3 region: CASSQWETGQMFGYTF. The DNA for the CDR3 is TGCGCCAGCAGCCAATGGGAGACAGGGCAAATGTTTGGCTACACCTTC.

This chain connects TRBV27 to TRBJ2-7; TRBD1 aligns across 9 bases. Germline CDR1 is MNHEY and CDR2 is SMNVEV (reference sequence). V shed 6 bases, J shed 3 bases, and the junction held 3 bases outside the gene matches. The CDR3 contains 13 residues. CDR3 amino acids: CASSPGQGYEQYF. The CDR3 DNA is TGTGCCAGCAGCCCGGGACAGGGCTACGAGCAGTACTTC.

The V call is TRBV6-6, the J call TRBJ1-3; D is unclear. Trimming removed 2 bases from V and 4 bases from J, with 15 bases in between. Looked up from germline, CDR1 is MNHNY and CDR2 is SVGAGI (reference sequence). The CDR3 is 16 residues long. CDR3 nucleotide sequence: TGTGCCAGCAGTTACGCAGGTAGTGGGTCCGGAAACACCATATATTTT. It specifies CASSYAGSGSGNTIYF.

This clone was picked up a small number of times. This chain uses TRBV19 with TRBJ1-1; D is undetermined. Trimming took 6 bases from V and 1 from J, leaving 12 bases between them. CDR1 is LNHDA and CDR2 is SQIVND in the germline V gene (reference sequence). This CDR3 spans 14 amino acids. CDR3 sequence reads: CASRPGGTNTEAFF. In DNA, the CDR3 is TGTGCCAGTAGGCCGGGAGGAACGAACACTGAAGCTTTCTTT.

The chain carries TRBV18 and TRBJ1-3, with D unclear. CDR1 and CDR2 (germline): KGHSH, LQKENI. This CDR3 has 16 residues. V was shortened by 1 base and J by 0 bases, with 10 bases between the two germline ends. The CDR3 here is CASSPLDSYSGNTIYF. In DNA, the CDR3 is TGTGCCAGCTCACCACTGGACTCTTACTCTGGAAACACCATATATTTT.

V is TRBV7-9 and J is TRBJ2-1; 10 positions match TRBD2. The CDR3 runs 18 residues. V lost 10 bases to trimming and J lost 0 bases; unmatched junction nucleotides: 15. Germline loops: CDR1 SEHNR, CDR2 FQNEAQ (reference sequence). The CDR3 bases are TGTGCCATCCTAGCAGGGACTAGCGAACGGAGCTCCTACAATGAGCAGTTCTTC. Its protein product is CAILAGTSERSSYNEQFF. Full variable domain (outside the CDR3, taken from reference TRBV7-9 and TRBJ2-1): DTGVSQNPRHKITKRGQNVTFRCDPISEHNRLYWYRQTLGQGPEFLTYFQNEAQLEKSRLLSDRFSAERPKGSFSTLEIQRTEQGDSAMYLCAILAGTSERSSYNEQFFGPGTRLTVL.

This chain joins TRBV30 and TRBJ2-3; 12 bases fit TRBD2. The CDR3 consists of 15 residues. Germline CDR1 GTSNPN, CDR2 SVGIG (reference sequence). V lost 3 bases, J lost 4 bases, and 5 bases stayed unmatched. CDR3 protein: CAWRQTSGRSDTQYF. For the CDR3, the DNA is TGTGCCTGGAGACAAACTAGCGGGAGGTCAGATACGCAGTATTTT.

This rearrangement joins TRBV7-3 to TRBJ1-2; a weak D match, TRBD1 (5 bases). From germline, CDR1 is SGHTA and CDR2 FQGTGA. Trimming shortened V by 1 base and J by 8 bases, and 14 bases separated the two germline ends. The CDR3 runs 14 residues. The CDR3 DNA reads TGTGCCAGCAGCTTAATGCCAGGGTACTTGGGCTACACCTTC. Amino acid sequence: CASSLMPGYLGYTF.

V usage is TRBV9 and J usage is TRBJ2-1, with 11 bases fitting TRBD1. The CDR3 extends over 16 amino acids. CDR1 is SGDLS, CDR2 YYNGEE, per germline. With V trimmed by 3 bases and J by 1 base, 3 bases remained unmatched. CDR3 bases: TGTGCCAGCAGCGGGACAGGGGGCGGGTCCTACAATGAGCAGTTCTTC. Translation: CASSGTGGGSYNEQFF.

The chain uses TRBV18 and TRBJ2-2, with D possibly TRBD1 on 5 matching bases. The CDR3 consists of 16 residues. V lost 6 bases, J lost 1 base, and 15 bases lay in between. Per germline, CDR1 KGHSH and CDR2 LQKENI. The CDR3 DNA reads TGTGCCAGCTCCCTGCCCGCAGGGATGAACACCGGGGAGCTGTTTTTT. Its protein is CASSLPAGMNTGELFF.

The chain carries TRBV10-1 and TRBJ2-3, with 11 bases fitting TRBD2. Germline V lookup: CDR1 WNHNN, CDR2 SYGVQD (reference sequence). The CDR3 totals 18 residues. Trimming cost V 6 bases and J 2 bases; bases outside gene matches: 13. CDR3 protein: CASRDNWLAGGPTDTQYF. CDR3 coding DNA: TGCGCCAGCAGAGATAACTGGCTAGCGGGAGGCCCCACAGATACGCAGTATTTT.

The chain has TRBV7-3 and TRBJ2-1, with 7 bases aligning to TRBD1. The CDR3 runs to 14 residues. Trimming took 0 bases from V and 6 from J; bases not matched to a gene: 2. Germline V gives CDR1 SGHTA, CDR2 FQGTGA. The CDR3 loop is CASSLTGTVNEQFF. The CDR3 region has the DNA TGTGCCAGCAGCTTAACCGGGACAGTCAATGAGCAGTTCTTC.

CDR3 amino acids: CASSLIGYQETQYF. As DNA, the CDR3 is TGTGCCAGCAGTCTCATCGGGTACCAAGAGACCCAGTACTTC. The chain uses TRBV28 and TRBJ2-5; D gene unclear. The CDR3 has 14 residues. Germline values: CDR1 MDHEN, CDR2 SYDVKM. Between the trimmed V and J ends, which lost 5 bases and 0 bases, there was a span of 10 bases.

V gene TRBV18 combines with J gene TRBJ2-5; the match to TRBD2 covers 11 bases. The germline gives CDR1 KGHSH, CDR2 LQKENI. This CDR3 region has 16 residues. With 2 bases clipped from V and 4 bases from J, the junction kept 6 bases outside the gene matches. The CDR3 reads CASSPNQLAGAETQYF. As DNA, the CDR3 is TGTGCCAGCTCACCAAATCAACTAGCGGGGGCAGAGACCCAGTACTTC.